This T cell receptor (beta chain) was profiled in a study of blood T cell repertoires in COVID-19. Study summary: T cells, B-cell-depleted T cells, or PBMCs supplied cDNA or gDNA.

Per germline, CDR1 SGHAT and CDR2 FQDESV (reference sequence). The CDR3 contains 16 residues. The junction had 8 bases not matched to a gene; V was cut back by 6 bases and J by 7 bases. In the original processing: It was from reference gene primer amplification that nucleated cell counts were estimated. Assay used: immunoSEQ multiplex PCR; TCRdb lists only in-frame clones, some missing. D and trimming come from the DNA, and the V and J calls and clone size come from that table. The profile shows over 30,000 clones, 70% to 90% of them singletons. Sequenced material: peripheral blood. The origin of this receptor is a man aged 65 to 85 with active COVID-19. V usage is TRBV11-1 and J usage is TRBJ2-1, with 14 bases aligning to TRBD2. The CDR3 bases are TGTGCCAGCAGACACGGGACTAGCGGGAGTAAAAATGAGCAGTTCTTC. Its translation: CASRHGTSGSKNEQFF.